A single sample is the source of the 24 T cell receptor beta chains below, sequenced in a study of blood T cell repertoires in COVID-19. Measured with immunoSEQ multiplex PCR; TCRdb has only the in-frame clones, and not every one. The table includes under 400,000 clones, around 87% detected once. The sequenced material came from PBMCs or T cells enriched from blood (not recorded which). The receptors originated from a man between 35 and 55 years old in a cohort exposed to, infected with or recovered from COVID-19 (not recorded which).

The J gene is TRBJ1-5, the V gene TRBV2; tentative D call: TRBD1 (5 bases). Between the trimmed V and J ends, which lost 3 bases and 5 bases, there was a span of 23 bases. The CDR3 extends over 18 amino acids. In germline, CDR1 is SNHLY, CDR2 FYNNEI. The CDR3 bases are TGTGCCAGCAGTGACTTTGGGGCAGCGGGGACCCCGGATCAGCCCCAGCATTTT. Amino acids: CASSDFGAAGTPDQPQHF.

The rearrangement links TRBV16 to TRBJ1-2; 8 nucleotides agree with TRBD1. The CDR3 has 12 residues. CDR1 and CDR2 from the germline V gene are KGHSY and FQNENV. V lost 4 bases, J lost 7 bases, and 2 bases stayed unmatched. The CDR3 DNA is TGTGCCAGCAGCCGGACAGGGCTTGGCTACACCTTC. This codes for CASSRTGLGYTF.

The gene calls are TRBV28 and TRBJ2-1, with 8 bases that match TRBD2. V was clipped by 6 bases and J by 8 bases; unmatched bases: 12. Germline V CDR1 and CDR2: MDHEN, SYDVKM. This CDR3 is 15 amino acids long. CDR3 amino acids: CASSPGGSISDEQFF. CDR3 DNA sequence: TGTGCCAGCAGCCCGGGGGGGTCGATCTCCGATGAGCAGTTCTTC.

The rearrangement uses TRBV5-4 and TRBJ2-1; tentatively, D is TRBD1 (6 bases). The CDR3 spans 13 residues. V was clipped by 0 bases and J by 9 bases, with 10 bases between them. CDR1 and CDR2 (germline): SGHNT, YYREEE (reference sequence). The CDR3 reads CASSLGRGSEQFF. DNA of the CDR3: TGTGCCAGCAGCTTGGGCAGGGGTTCTGAGCAGTTCTTC.

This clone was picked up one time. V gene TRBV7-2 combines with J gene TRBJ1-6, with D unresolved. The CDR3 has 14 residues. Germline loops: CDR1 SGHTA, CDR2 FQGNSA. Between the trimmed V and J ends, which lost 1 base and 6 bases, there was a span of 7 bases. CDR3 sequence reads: CASSLDGPNSPLHF. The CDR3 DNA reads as TGTGCCAGCAGCTTAGATGGCCCTAATTCACCCCTCCACTTT.

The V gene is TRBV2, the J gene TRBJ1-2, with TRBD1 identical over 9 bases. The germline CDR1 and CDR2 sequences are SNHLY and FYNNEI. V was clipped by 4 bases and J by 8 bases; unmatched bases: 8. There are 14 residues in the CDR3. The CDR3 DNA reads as TGTGCCAGCAGTGGAGGACAGGGGCGGCAAGGCTACACCTTC. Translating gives CASSGGQGRQGYTF.

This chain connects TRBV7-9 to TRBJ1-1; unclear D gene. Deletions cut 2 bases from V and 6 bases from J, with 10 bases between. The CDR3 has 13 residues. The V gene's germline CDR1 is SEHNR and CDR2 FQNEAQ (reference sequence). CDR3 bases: TGTGCCAGCAGCTTAAGTGCCGGGGCTGAAGCTTTCTTT. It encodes CASSLSAGAEAFF.

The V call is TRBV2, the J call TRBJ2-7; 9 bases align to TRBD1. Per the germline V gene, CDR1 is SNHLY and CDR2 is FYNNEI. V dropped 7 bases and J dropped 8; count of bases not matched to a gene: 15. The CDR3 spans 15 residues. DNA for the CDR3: TGTGCCAGCACCTCAACCGGGACAGGGCTACAGAAGCAGTACTTC. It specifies CASTSTGTGLQKQYF.

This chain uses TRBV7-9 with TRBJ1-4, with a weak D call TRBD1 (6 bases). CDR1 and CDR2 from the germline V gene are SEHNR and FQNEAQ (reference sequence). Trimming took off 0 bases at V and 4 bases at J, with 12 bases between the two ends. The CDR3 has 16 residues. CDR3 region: CASSLAVGAVNEKLFF. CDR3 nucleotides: TGTGCCAGCAGCTTAGCAGTGGGGGCTGTTAATGAAAAACTGTTTTTT.

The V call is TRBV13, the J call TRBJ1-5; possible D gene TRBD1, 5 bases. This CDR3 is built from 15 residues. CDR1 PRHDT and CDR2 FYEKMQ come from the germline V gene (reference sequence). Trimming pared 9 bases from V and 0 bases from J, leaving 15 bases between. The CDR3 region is CARGLGQVSNQPQHF. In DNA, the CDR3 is TGTGCCAGGGGCTTGGGGCAAGTTAGCAATCAGCCCCAGCATTTT.

The CDR3 is CASSLDRVTNYGYTF. DNA for the CDR3: TGTGCCAGCAGCTTAGACAGAGTAACTAACTATGGCTACACCTTC. The V call is TRBV7-8, the J call TRBJ1-2; unclear D gene. V lost 1 base, J lost 0 bases, and 9 bases lay in between. Per germline, CDR1 SGHVS and CDR2 FQNEAQ. The CDR3 has 15 residues.

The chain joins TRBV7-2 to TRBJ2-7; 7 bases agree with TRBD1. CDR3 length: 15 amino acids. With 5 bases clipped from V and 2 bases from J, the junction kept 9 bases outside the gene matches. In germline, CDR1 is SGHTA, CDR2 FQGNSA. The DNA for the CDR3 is TGTGCCAGCAGCAGGGACAGCACAACAACCTACGAGCAGTACTTC. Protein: CASSRDSTTTYEQYF.

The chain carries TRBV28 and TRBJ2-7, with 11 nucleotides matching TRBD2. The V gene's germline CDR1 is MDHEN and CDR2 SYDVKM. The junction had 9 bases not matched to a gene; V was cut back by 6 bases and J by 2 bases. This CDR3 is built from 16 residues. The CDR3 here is CASSSSTSGGTYEQYF. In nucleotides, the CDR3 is TGTGCCAGCAGCAGCAGCACTAGCGGGGGAACCTACGAGCAGTACTTC.

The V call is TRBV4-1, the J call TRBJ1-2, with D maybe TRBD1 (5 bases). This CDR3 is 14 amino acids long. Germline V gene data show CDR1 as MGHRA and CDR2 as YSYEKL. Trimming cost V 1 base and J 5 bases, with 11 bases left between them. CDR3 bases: TGCGCCAGCAGCCAAGGCGGGGCAGGATATGGCTACACCTTC. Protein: CASSQGGAGYGYTF.

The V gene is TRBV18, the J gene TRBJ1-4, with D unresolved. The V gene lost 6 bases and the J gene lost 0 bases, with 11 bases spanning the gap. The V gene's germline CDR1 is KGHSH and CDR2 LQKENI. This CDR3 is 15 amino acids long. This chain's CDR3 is CASSGGVATNEKLFF. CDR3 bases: TGTGCCAGCTCTGGCGGAGTTGCAACTAATGAAAAACTGTTTTTT.

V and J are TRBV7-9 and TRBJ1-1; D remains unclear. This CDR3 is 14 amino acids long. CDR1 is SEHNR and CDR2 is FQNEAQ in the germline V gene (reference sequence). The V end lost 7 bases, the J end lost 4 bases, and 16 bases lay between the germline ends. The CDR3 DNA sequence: TGTGCCAGCACCTATCTTACAGAGTCCACTGAAGCTTTCTTT. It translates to CASTYLTESTEAFF. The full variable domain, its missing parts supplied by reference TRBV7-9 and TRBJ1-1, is DTGVSQNPRHKITKRGQNVTFRCDPISEHNRLYWYRQTLGQGPEFLTYFQNEAQLEKSRLLSDRFSAERPKGSFSTLEIQRTEQGDSAMYLCASTYLTESTEAFFGQGTRLTVV.

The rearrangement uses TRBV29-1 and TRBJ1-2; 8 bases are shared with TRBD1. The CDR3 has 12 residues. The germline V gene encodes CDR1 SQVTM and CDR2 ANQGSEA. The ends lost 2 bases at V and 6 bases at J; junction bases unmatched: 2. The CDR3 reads CSVEKTGDGYTF. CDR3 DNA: TGCAGCGTTGAAAAGACAGGGGATGGCTACACCTTC.

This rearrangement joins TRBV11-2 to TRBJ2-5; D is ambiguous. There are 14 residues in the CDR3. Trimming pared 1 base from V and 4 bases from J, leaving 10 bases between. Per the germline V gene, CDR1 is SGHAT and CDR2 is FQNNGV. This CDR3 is CASSLGRRSETQYF. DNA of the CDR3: TGTGCCAGCAGCTTAGGCAGGCGATCAGAGACCCAGTACTTC.

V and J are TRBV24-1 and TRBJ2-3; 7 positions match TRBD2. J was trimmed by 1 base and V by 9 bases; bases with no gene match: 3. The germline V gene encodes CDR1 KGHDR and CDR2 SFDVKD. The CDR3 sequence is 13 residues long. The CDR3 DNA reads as TGTGCCACCGCGGCGGGAGGCACAGATACGCAGTATTTT. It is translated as CATAAGGTDTQYF.

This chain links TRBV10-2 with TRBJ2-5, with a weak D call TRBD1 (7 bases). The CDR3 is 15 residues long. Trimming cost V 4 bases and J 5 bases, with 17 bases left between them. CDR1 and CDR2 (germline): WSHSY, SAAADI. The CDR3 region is CASSGWTGGEETQYF. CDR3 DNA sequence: TGCGCCAGCAGTGGGTGGACAGGAGGGGAGGAGACCCAGTACTTC.

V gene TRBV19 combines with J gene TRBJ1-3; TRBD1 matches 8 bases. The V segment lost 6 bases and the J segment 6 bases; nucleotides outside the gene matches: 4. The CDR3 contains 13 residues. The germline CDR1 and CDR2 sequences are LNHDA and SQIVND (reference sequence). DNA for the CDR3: TGTGCCAGTAGGGACAGGGAAGCAAACACCATATATTTT. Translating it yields CASRDREANTIYF.

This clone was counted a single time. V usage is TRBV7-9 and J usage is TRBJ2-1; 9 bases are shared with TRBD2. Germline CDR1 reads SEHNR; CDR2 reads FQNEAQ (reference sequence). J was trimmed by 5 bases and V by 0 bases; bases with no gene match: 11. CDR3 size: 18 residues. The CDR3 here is CASSLAASGASRHNEQFF. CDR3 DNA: TGTGCCAGCAGCTTAGCTGCTAGCGGGGCATCCAGGCACAATGAGCAGTTCTTC.

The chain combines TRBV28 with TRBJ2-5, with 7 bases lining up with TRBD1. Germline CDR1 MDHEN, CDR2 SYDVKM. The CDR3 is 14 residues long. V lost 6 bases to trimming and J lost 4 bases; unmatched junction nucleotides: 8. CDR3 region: CASRITTGVETQYF. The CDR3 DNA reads TGTGCCAGCAGGATAACCACAGGGGTAGAGACCCAGTACTTC.

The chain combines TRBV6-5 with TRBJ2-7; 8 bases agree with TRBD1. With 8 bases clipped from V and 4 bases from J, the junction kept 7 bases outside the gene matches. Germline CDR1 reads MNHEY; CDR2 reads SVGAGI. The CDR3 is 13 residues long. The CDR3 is CASHAGGRYEQYF. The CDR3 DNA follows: TGTGCCAGCCATGCAGGGGGCAGGTACGAGCAGTACTTC.